Listed here is a single T cell receptor beta chain. What antigen it recognizes has not been identified. Base qualities are not provided; no much larger clone lies one nucleotide away. The CDR3 runs 14 amino acids, cysteine and phenylalanine included. Only the CDR3 DNA stays, 42 bases, in frame from base 1. The germline V gene (reference sequence) provides CDR1 SEHNR and CDR2 FQNEAQ. V and J are truncated by 1 base and 4 bases respectively, leaving an intervening sequence of 10 bases. This sample stems from a study of Ad26.COV2.S vaccination and SARS-CoV-2 variants (dated by TCRdb to about 2021). For the study in its entirety: Vaccine-arm donors were drawn from COV1001, a multicentre, randomized, double-blind, placebo-controlled phase I-IIa trial of Ad26.COV2.S in healthy adults. Ad26.COV2.S was administered intramuscularly at 5 x 10^10 or 1 x 10^11 viral particles, either as a single shot or as two shots given 56 days apart. TCRbeta repertoire sequencing was used to assess the specificity and breadth of SARS-CoV-2-reactive T cell receptors after Ad26.COV2.S vaccination. The TCR-sequenced set comprised around 30 samples: roughly 19 Ad26.COV2.S vaccine recipients, 5 placebo recipients and 8 SARS-CoV-2 convalescent individuals. Participants in the trial were split at random into five groups of five each, receiving low-dose or high-dose Ad26.COV2.S once or twice, or else placebo on both occasions. Throughout the experiments and outcome assessment, investigators stayed blinded to trial group allocation.

The immunoSEQ Assay was the method used to sequence TCRbeta CDR3 regions. After extraction, genomic DNA underwent amplification by bias-controlled multiplex PCR, followed by high-throughput sequencing. The paper's data handling went like this. Collapsing and filtering of sequences were performed to quantify the absolute abundance of each unique TCRbeta CDR3 region. T cell fraction was estimated by normalization of TCRbeta template counts to usable DNA, with usable DNA being measured through amplification of reference genes present in all nucleated cells. Repertoire TCRs were annotated as SARS-CoV-2-specific when V gene, CDR3 amino acid sequence and J gene were exactly matched to a known reactive TCR set. The reference SARS-CoV-2 TCR set was obtained from MIRA and was filtered for enrichment in COVID-19-positive ImmuneCODE repertoires, whereby public or cross-reactive TCRs were removed. Drawing on the MIRA antigens, annotated TCRs were analysed further at the level of specific ORF or position within ORF. Breadth was defined as the number of annotated unique rearrangements divided by the total number of unique productive rearrangements, and depth was defined as the summed frequency of the annotated unique rearrangements. Two-sided Wilcoxon rank-sum tests were applied when comparing TCR breadth between groups. Entries here come from immuneACCESS through TCRdb and include only in-frame sequences with V and J called. Some clones fail to appear in such tables; in the studies checked, an unresolved V gene covers under half of the shortfall, and the cause of the remainder is unknown. V and J calls and clone size are copied from that table; D and trimming were computed from the DNA. The sample data list around 250,000 clones, and around 87% of these were observed just once. The ten largest clones take up around 3% of the sample.

In light of the paper, this sample's treatment or condition label describes: around 19 received Ad26.COV2.S at low or high dose, single or two shots; about 5 received placebo; per-sample allocation not given. For vaccine and placebo recipients, the sequenced repertoires came from samples collected on day 63 after the first injection. Cohort 1b enrolled 25 to 30 adults aged 18-55 years at a single site in Boston, USA, between 29 July and 7 August 2020. Ad26.COV2.S was a replication-incompetent adenovirus type 26 vector that expressed a prefusion-stabilized SARS-CoV-2 spike protein derived from the original Wuhan strain. Findings and caveats that apply to the study as a whole: Spike-specific TCR breadth was higher in Ad26.COV2.S recipients than in placebo recipients (P = 0.0014). The authors noted that the TCR breadth and depth analyses may have underestimated total T cell responses. Vaccine and placebo recipients had similar non-spike TCR breadth, a finding consistent with the vaccine containing only spike. The study lacked the statistical power to compare responses across vaccine doses or regimens. Substantial breadth of spike-specific CD8+ and CD4+ T cell responses was reported after vaccination.

The TCR comes from a person between 18 and 60 years old who received the Ad26.COV2.S COVID-19 vaccine or a placebo. The sequence joins TRBV7-9 to TRBJ1-1; the D gene cannot be named for sure. Sample: peripheral blood, taken in a trial of Ad26.COV2.S vaccine versus placebo. The nucleotides read TGTGCCAGCAGCTTAGTTTCGACCGCCACTGAAGCTTTCTTT. The resulting protein is CASSLVSTATEAFF.